Shown below are 4 T cell receptor beta chains from a single sample sequenced in a study of blood T cell repertoires in COVID-19. The table came from immunoSEQ multiplex PCR; TCRdb's copy has only in-frame clones and leaves some out. The sample has approximately 54,000 clones; 86% are singletons. The material sequenced was peripheral blood. The origin of the receptors is an older man with active COVID-19.

The chain has TRBV14 and TRBJ2-7, with D maybe TRBD2 (5 bases). This CDR3 region has 17 residues. The germline V gene encodes CDR1 SGHDN and CDR2 FVKESK. The ends were cut back, 3 bases at V and 7 bases at J, with 25 bases in the middle. The CDR3 region is CASSQEELAHTRREQYF. CDR3 bases: TGTGCCAGCAGCCAGGAAGAGCTAGCCCATACCCGGAGGGAGCAGTACTTC. Complete variable domain (other parts from reference TRBV14 and TRBJ2-7): EAGVTQFPSHSVIEKGQTVTLRCDPISGHDNLYWYRRVMGKEIKFLLHFVKESKQDESGMPNNRFLAERTGGTYSTLKVQPAELEDSGVYFCASSQEELAHTRREQYFGPGTRLTVT.

The chain combines TRBV7-2 with TRBJ2-1; 11 bases fit TRBD2. The CDR3 loop spans 14 amino acids. V shed 4 bases and J 8 bases; nucleotides not matched to a gene: 4. The germline gives CDR1 SGHTA, CDR2 FQGNSA. CDR3 amino acids: CASSSGTSGHEQFF. The CDR3 DNA reads as TGTGCCAGCAGCTCCGGGACTAGCGGTCATGAGCAGTTCTTC.

The chain employs TRBV30 and TRBJ2-3; 13 bases fit TRBD2. This CDR3 has 15 residues. V gave up 7 bases and J gave up 4 bases; unmatched junction bases: 8. Germline lookup yields CDR1 GTSNPN and CDR2 SVGIG (reference sequence). The CDR3 protein is CASRTSGSGADTQYF. The CDR3 nucleotides are TGTGCCTCCAGGACTAGCGGGAGTGGAGCAGATACGCAGTATTTT.

This rearrangement joins TRBV5-1 to TRBJ2-3; TRBD2 is a possible D gene (5 bases). The CDR3 has 14 amino acids. V shed 4 bases and J shed 2 bases, with 11 bases lying between them. Germline V gives CDR1 SGHRS, CDR2 YFSETQ. This CDR3 is CASSRTRITDTQYF. The CDR3 DNA sequence: TGCGCCAGCAGCCGTACTAGAATCACAGATACGCAGTATTTT. The whole variable domain, remainder taken from reference TRBV5-1 and TRBJ2-3, is KAGVTQTPRYLIKTRGQQVTLSCSPISGHRSVSWYQQTPGQGLQFLFEYFSETQRNKGNFPGRFSGRQFSNSRSEMNVSTLELGDSALYLCASSRTRITDTQYFGPGTRLTVL.